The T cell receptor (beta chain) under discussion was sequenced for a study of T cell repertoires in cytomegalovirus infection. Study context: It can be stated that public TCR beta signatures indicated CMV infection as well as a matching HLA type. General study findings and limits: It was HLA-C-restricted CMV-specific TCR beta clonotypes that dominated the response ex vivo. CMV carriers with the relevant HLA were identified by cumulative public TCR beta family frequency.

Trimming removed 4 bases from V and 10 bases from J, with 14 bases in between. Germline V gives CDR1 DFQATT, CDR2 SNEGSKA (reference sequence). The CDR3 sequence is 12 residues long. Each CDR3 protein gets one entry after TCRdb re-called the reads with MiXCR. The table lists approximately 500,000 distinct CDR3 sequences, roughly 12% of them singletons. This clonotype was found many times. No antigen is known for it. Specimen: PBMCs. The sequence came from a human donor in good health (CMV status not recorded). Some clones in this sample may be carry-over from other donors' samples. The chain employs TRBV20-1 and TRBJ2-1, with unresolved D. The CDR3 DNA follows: TGCAGTGCTAACCCCCTGGGAACAGAGCAGTTCTTC. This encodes CSANPLGTEQFF.